This T cell receptor beta chain was identified in a study of cytomegalovirus exposure and HLA in healthy donors. Study-level background: The 90 to 150 validation repertoires used the same platform as the 550 to 750 first-cohort repertoires, a later analysis reported.

Clones were read by immunoSEQ multiplex PCR, and TCRdb kept only the in-frame ones, dropping some. The data show approximately 160,000 clones, roughly nine tenths seen once. Points from the study as a whole: Across donors, most TCRs were seen rarely, yet some public ones were widespread.

Germline V gene data show CDR1 as SGHDT and CDR2 as YYEEEE. This CDR3 is built from 15 residues. Trimming took 0 bases from V and 1 from J, leaving 11 bases between them. Turning to this clone: The antigen is undetermined.

The sequence came from a woman aged 25 to 45 in good health and CMV-seronegative. The sample taken for sequencing was PBMCs. The rearrangement uses TRBV5-6 and TRBJ2-7, with no clear D. The CDR3 is CASSLEGKLSYEQYF. As DNA, the CDR3 is TGTGCCAGCAGCTTGGAGGGTAAACTGTCCTACGAGCAGTACTTC. Full variable domain (rest looked up from reference TRBV5-6 and TRBJ2-7): DAGVTQSPTHLIKTRGQQVTLRCSPKSGHDTVSWYQQALGQGPQFIFQYYEEEERQRGNFPDRFSGHQFPNYSSELNVNALLLGDSALYLCASSLEGKLSYEQYFGPGTRLTVT.